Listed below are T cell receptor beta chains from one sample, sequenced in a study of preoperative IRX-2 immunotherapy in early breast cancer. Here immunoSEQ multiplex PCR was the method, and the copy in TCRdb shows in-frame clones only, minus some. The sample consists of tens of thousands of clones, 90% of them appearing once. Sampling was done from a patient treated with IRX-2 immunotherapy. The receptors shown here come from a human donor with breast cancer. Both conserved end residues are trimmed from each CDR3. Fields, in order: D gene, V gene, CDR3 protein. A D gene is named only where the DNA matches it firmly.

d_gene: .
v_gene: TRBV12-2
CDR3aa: ASRLFGSSTDTQY

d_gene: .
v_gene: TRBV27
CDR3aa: ASSLEGSMNTEAF

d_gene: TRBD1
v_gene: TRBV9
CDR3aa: ASSVVGTASHEQY

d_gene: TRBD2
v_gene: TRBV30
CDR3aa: AWRLAGGRDTQY

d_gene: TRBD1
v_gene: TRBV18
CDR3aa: ASSPPGQGGLGQY

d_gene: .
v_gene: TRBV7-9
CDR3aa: ASSRGTGETQY

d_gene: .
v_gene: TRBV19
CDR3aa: ASSINGVWDHEQY

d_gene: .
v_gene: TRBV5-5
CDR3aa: ASSLGTGETQY

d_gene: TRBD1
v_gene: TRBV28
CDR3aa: ASSPRQGRQY

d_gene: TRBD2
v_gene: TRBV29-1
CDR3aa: SSRDYQGTQY

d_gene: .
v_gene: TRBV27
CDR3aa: ASSPLGGAGISYNEQF

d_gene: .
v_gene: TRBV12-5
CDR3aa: ASALKHEQY

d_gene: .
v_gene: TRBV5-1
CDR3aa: ASSPETRAYT